The source of this TCR beta chain is a study of T cells in localized non-small cell lung cancer. General study points: A median of 57 clones ranked among the top 100 in tumor appeared in adjacent lung. Uninvolved adjacent lung had the highest recorded T cell clonality, with tumor below it. A single tumor region was sequenced, leaving heterogeneity possible.

The protocol was immunoSEQ multiplex PCR, while the TCRdb copy is restricted to in-frame clones and leaves out a portion. Among tens of thousands of clones listed, approximately 90% were seen once. Per germline, CDR1 MDHEN and CDR2 SYDVKM. The CDR3 extends over 17 amino acids. Between the trimmed V and J ends, which lost 5 bases and 4 bases, there was a span of 23 bases. Notes on this clone: As yet, its antigen is unknown.

This chain connects TRBV28 to TRBJ1-1; D perhaps matches TRBD1 (6 bases). This clonotype originated in a man between 40 and 70 years old with stage I squamous cell lung carcinoma. The sample was peripheral blood, taken before any cancer treatment. The CDR3 sequence: CASSRPGGQGPTTEAFF. The CDR3 nucleotides read TGTGCCAGCAGTCGTCCGGGGGGCCAAGGTCCAACCACTGAAGCTTTCTTT.